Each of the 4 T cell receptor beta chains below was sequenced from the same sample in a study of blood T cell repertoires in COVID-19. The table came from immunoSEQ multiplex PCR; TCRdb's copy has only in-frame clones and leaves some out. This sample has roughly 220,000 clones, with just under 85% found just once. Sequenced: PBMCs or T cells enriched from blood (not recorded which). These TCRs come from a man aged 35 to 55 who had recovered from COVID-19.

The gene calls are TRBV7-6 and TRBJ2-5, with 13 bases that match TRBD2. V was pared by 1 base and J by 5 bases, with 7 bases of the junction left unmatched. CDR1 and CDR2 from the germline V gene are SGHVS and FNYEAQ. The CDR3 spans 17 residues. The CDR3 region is CASSLELAGGVSETQYF. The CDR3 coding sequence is TGTGCCAGCAGCTTAGAACTAGCGGGGGGGGTTTCCGAGACCCAGTACTTC.

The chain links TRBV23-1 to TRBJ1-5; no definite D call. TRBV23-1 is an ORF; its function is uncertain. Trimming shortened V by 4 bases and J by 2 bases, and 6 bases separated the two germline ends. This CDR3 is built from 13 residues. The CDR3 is CASSRTGNQPQHF. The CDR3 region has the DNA TGCGCCAGCAGTCGAACAGGCAATCAGCCCCAGCATTTT.

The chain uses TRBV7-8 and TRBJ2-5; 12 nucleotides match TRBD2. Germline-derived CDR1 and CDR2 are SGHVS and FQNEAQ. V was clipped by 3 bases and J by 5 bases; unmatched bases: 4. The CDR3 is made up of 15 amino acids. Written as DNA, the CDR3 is TGTGCCAGCAGCTTTCGCCTAGCGGGGGGGGAGACCCAGTACTTC. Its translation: CASSFRLAGGETQYF. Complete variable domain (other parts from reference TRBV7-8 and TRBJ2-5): GAGVSQSPRYKVAKRGQDVALRCDPISGHVSLFWYQQALGQGPEFLTYFQNEAQLDKSGLPSDRFFAERPEGSVSTLKIQRTQQEDSAVYLCASSFRLAGGETQYFGPGTRLLVL.

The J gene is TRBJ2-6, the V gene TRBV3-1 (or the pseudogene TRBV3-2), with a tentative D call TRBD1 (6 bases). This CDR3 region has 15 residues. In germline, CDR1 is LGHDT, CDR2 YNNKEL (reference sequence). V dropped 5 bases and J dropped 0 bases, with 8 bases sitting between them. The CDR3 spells CASSFRGSGANVLTF. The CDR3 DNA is TGTGCCAGCAGCTTCAGGGGCTCTGGGGCCAACGTCCTGACTTTC.